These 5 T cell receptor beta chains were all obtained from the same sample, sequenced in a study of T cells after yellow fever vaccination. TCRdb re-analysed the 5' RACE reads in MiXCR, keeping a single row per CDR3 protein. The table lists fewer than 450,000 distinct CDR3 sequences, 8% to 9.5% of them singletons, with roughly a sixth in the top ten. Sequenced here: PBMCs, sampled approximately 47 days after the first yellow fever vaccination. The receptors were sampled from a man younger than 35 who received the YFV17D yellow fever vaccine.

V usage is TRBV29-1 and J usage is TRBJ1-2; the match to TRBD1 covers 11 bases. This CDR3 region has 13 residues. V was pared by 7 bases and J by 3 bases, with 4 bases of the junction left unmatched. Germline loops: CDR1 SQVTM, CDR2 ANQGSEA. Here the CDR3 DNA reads TGCAGCGACCGGACAGGGGGCGACTATGGCTACACCTTC. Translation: CSDRTGGDYGYTF.

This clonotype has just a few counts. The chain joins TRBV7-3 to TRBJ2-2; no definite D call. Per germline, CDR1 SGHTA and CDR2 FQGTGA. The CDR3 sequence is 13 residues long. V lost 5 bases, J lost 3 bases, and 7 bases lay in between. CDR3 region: CASSPGHTGELFF. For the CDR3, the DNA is TGTGCCAGCAGCCCCGGCCACACCGGGGAGCTGTTTTTT.

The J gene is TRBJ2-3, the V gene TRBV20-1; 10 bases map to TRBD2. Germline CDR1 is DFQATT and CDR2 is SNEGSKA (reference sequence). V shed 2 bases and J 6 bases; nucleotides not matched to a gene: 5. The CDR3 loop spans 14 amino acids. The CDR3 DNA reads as TGCAGTGCTAGACTAGCGGGGGCAACCGATACGCAGTATTTT. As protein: CSARLAGATDTQYF.

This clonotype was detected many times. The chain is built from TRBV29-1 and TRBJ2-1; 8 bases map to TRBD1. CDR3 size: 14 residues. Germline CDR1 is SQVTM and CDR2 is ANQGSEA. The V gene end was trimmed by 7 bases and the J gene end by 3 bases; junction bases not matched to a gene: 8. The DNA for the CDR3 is TGCAGCGGGGAGGACAGGGCTATCTACAATGAGCAGTTCTTC. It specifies CSGEDRAIYNEQFF.

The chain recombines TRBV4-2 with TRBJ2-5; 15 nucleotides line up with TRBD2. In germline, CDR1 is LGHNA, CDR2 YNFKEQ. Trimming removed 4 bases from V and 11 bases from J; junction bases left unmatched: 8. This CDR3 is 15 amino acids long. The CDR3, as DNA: TGTGCCAGCAGCCCCCTAGGACTAGCGGGGGGGGGACAGTACTTC. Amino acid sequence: CASSPLGLAGGGQYF.